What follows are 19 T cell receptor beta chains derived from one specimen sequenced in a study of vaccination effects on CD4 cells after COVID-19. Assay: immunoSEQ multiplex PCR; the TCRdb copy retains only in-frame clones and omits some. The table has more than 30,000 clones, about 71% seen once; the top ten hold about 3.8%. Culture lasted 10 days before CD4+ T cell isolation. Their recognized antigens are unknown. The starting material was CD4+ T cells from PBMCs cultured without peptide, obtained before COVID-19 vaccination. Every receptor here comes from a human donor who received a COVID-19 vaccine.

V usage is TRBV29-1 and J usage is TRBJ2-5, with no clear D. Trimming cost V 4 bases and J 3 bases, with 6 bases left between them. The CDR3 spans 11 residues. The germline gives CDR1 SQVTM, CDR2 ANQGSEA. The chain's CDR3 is CSVGGEETQYF. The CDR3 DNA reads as TGCAGCGTTGGTGGGGAAGAGACCCAGTACTTC.

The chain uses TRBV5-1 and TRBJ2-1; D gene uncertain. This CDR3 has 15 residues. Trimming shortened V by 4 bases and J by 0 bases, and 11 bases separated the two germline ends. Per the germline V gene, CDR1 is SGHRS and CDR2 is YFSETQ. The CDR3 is CASSETGPSYNEQFF. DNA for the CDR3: TGCGCCAGCAGCGAGACGGGCCCCTCCTACAATGAGCAGTTCTTC.

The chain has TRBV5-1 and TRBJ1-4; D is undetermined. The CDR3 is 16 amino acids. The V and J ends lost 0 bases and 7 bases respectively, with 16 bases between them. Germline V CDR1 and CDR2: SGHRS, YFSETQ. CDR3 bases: TGCGCCAGCAGCTTGGGATGGGGTACCGAGGGTGAAAAACTGTTTTTT. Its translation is CASSLGWGTEGEKLFF.

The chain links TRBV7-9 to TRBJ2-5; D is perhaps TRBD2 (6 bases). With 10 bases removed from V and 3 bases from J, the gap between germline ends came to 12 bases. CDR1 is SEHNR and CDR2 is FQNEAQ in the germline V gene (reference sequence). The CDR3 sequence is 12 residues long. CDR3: CATRGGEETQYF. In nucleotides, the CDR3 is TGTGCCACCAGAGGAGGGGAAGAGACCCAGTACTTC.

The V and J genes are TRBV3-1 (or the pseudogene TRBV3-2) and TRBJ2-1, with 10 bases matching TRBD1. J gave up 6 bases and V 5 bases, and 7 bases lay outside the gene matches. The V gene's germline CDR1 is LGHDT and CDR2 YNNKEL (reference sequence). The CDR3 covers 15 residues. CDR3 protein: CASSSRDRGVNEQFF. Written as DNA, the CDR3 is TGTGCCAGCAGCAGCCGGGACAGGGGCGTCAATGAGCAGTTCTTC.

Here the CDR3 DNA reads TGTGCCAGCAGGGACAGGAATGAGCAGTTCTTC. It yields the protein CASRDRNEQFF. The chain combines TRBV12-3 or TRBV12-4 with TRBJ2-1; 7 bases fit TRBD1. The ends lost 6 bases at V and 7 bases at J; junction bases unmatched: 0. The CDR3 sequence is 11 residues long.

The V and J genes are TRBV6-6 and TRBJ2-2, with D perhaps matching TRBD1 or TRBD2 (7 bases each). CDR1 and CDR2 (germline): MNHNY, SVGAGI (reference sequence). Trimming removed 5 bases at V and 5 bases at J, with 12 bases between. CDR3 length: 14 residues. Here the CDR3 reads CASSSRGGTGELFF. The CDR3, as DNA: TGTGCCAGCAGTAGCAGGGGGGGGACCGGGGAGCTGTTTTTT.

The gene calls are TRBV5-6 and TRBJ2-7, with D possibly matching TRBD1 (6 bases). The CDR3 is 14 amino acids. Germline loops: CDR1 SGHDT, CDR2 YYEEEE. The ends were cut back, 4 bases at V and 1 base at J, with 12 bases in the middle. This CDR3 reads CASSVNRVSYEQYF. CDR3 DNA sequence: TGTGCCAGCAGCGTGAACAGGGTTTCCTACGAGCAGTACTTC.

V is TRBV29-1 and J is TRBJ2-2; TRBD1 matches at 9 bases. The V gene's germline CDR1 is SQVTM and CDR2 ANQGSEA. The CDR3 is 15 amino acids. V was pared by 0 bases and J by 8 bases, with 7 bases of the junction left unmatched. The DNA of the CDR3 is TGCAGCGTTGAAGATCTGGGGACAGGGTCAGGGGAGCTGTTTTTT. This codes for CSVEDLGTGSGELFF.

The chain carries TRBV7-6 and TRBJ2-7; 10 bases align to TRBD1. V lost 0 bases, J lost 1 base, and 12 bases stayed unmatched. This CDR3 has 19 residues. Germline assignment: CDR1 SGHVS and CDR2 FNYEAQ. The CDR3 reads CASSLAGGQGPSPSYEQYF. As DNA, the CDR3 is TGTGCCAGCAGCTTAGCGGGGGGACAGGGGCCCTCCCCATCCTACGAGCAGTACTTC.

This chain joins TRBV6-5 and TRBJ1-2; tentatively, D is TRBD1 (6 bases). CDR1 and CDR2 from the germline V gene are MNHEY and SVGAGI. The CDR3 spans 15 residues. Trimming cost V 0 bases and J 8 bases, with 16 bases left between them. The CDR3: CASSYSASRGGGYTF. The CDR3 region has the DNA TGTGCCAGCAGTTACTCGGCTAGCAGGGGCGGAGGCTACACCTTC.

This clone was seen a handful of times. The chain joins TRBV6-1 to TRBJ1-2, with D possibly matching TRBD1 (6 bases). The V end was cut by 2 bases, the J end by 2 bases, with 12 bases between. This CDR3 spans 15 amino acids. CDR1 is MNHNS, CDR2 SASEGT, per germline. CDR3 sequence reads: CASSELTGPNYGYTF. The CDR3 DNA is TGTGCCAGCAGTGAATTAACAGGGCCAAACTATGGCTACACCTTC.

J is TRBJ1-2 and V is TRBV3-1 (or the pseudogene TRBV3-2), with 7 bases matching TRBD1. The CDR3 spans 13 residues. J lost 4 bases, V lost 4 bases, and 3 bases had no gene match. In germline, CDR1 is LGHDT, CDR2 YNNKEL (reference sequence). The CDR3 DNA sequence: TGTGCCAGCAGCCCGGGACAGTTCTATGGCTACACCTTC. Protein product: CASSPGQFYGYTF.

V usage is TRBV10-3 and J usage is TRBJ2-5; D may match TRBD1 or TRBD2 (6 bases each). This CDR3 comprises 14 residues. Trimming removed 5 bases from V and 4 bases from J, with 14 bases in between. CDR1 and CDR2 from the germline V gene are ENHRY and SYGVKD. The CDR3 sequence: CAISPTGGGETQYF. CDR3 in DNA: TGTGCCATCAGTCCAACCGGGGGCGGAGAGACCCAGTACTTC.

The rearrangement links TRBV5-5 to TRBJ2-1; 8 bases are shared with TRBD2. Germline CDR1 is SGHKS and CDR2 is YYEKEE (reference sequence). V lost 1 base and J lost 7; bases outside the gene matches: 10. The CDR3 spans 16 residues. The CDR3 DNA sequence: TGTGCCAGCAGCTTGTCCCCAGCGGGAGTGGGTAATGAGCAGTTCTTC. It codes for CASSLSPAGVGNEQFF.

Here the CDR3 reads CATSPWEGQETQYF. DNA for the CDR3: TGTGCCACTTCCCCTTGGGAGGGGCAAGAGACCCAGTACTTC. The rearrangement uses TRBV10-3 and TRBJ2-5, with 7 bases matching TRBD2. The V segment lost 10 bases and the J segment 2 bases; nucleotides outside the gene matches: 10. The CDR3 has 14 amino acids. Per germline, CDR1 ENHRY and CDR2 SYGVKD.

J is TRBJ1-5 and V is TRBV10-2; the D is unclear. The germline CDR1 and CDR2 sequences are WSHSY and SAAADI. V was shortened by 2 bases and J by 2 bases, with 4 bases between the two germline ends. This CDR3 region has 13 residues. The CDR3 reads CASSEARNQPQHF. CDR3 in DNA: TGCGCCAGCAGTGAGGCCCGCAATCAGCCCCAGCATTTT.

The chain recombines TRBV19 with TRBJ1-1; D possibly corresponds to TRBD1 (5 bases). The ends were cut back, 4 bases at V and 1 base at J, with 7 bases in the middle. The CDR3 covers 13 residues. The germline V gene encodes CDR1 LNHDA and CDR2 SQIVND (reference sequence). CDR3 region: CASSNQGNTEAFF. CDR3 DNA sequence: TGTGCCAGTAGTAACCAGGGGAACACTGAAGCTTTCTTT. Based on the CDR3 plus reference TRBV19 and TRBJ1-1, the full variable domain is DGGITQSPKYLFRKEGQNVTLSCEQNLNHDAMYWYRQDPGQGLRLIYYSQIVNDFQKGDIAEGYSVSREKKESFPLTVTSAQKNPTAFYLCASSNQGNTEAFFGQGTRLTVV.

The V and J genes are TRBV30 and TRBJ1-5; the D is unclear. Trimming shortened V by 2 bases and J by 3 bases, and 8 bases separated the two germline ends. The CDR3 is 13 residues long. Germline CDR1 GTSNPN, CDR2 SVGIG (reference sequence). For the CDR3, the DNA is TGTGCCTGGAGTAGGGAGGACAATCAGCCCCAGCATTTT. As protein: CAWSREDNQPQHF.